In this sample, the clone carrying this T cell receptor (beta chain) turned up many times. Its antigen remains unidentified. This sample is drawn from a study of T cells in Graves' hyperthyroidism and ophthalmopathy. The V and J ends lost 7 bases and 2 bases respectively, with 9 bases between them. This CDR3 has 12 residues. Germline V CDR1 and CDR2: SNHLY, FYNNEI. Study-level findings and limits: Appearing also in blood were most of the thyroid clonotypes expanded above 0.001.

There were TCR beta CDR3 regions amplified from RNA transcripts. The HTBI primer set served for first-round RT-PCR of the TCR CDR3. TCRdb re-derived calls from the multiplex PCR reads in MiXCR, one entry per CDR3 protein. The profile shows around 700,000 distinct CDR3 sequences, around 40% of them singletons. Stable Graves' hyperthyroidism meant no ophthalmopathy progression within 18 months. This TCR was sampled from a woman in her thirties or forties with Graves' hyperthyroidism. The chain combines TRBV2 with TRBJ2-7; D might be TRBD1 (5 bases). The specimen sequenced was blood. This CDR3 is CASMGRAYEQYF. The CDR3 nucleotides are TGTGCCAGCATGGGGCGAGCCTACGAGCAGTACTTC.